Listed here is a single TCR beta chain. Its target is not known. Time point denoted: week 23, last vaccination. Alongside topical imiquimod, each dose of vaccine comprised 300 ug of mutant IDH1 20-mer peptide. New IDH1-mutant, ATRX-lost WHO grade 3 or 4 astrocytomas occurred in donors. The sample comes from a study of a mutant IDH1 vaccine in newly diagnosed glioma. Turning to the study itself: The initiation of vaccination occurred 4-6 weeks after radiotherapy alone, or with temozolomide cycles. Patients had received radiotherapy, temozolomide, or both previously, most receiving both.

Assay used: immunoSEQ multiplex PCR; TCRdb lists only in-frame clones, some missing. The sample has 43,000 or so clones; about 88% are singletons. The study, taken as a whole, reports: Changes in top peripheral clonotypes did not appear linked to pseudoprogression.

Per the germline V gene, CDR1 is KGHSH and CDR2 is LQKENI. The CDR3 sequence is 18 residues long. The germline V and J ends were trimmed by 2 bases and 5 bases, with 22 bases remaining between them. The V and J genes are TRBV18 and TRBJ2-1; possible D gene TRBD2, 5 bases. The clonotype was recovered from a woman between 18 and 29 years old with glioma. Some clones in this sample may be carry-over from other donors' samples. The sample in question was PBMCs, obtained from a glioma patient whose treatment included an IDH1 peptide vaccine. Here the CDR3 DNA reads TGTGCCAGCTCACCAATGGTAGCGATAGGTAGGTCTAACAATGAGCAGTTCTTC. Protein sequence: CASSPMVAIGRSNNEQFF. The full variable domain, completed using reference TRBV18 and TRBJ2-1, is NAGVMQNPRHLVRRRGQEARLRCSPMKGHSHVYWYRQLPEEGLKFMVYLQKENIIDESGMPKERFSAEFPKEGPSILRIQQVVRGDSAAYFCASSPMVAIGRSNNEQFFGPGTRLTVL.